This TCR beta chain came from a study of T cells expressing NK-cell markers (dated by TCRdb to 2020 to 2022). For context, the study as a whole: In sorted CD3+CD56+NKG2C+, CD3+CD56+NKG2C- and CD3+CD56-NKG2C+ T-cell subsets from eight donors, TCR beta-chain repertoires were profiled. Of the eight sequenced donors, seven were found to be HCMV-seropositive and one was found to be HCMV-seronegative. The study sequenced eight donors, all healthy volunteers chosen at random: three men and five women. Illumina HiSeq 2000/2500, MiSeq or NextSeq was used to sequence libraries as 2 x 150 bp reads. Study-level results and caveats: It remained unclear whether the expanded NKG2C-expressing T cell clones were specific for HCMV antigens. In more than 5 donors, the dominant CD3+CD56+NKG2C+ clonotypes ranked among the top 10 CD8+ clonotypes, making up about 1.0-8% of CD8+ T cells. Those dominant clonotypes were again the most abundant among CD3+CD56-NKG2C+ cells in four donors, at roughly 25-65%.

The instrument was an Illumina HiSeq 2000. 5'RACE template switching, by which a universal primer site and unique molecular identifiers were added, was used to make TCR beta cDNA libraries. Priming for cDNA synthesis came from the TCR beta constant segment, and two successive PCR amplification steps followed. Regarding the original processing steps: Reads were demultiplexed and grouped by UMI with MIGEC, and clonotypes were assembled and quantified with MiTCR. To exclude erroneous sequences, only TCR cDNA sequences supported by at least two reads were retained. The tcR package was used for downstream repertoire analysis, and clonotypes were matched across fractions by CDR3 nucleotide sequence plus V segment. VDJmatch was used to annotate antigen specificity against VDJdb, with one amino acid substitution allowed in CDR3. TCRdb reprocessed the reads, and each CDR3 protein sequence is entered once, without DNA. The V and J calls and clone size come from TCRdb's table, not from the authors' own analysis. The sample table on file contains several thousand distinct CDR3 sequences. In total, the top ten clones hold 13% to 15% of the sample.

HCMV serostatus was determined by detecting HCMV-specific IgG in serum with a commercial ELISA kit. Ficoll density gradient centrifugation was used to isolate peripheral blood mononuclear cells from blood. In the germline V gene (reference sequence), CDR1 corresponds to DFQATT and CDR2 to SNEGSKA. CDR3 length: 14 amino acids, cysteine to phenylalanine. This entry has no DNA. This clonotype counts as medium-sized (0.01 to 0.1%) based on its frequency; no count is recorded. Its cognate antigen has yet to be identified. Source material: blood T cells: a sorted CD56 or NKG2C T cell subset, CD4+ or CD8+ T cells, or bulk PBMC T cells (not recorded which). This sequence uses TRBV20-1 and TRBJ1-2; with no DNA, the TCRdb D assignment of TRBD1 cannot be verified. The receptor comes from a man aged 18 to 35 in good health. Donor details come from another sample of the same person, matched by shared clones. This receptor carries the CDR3 CSAPREGGVYGYTF.